This T cell receptor beta chain was captured by sequencing in a study of T-cell reconstitution after alpha-beta-depleted transplantation in children. Library preparation (for TCRbeta) was performed with unique molecular identifiers. Each CDR3 protein is one row after TCRdb ran MiXCR on the PCR reads. The profile shows around 500,000 distinct CDR3 sequences, approximately 12% of them singletons. The sequenced sample was PBMCs from the stem cell graft donor, obtained from the stem cell graft. This clonotype was sampled from a human donor who donated a stem cell graft to a child with combined immunodeficiency.

Here the CDR3 reads CASSLGGGTEETQYF. CDR3 DNA sequence: TGTGCCAGCAGCTTGGGGGGGGGGACTGAAGAGACCCAGTACTTC. This chain uses TRBV5-5 with TRBJ2-5, with 7 bases lining up with TRBD2. The CDR3 consists of 15 residues. The junction had 5 bases not matched to a gene; V was cut back by 0 bases and J by 3 bases. The germline V gene encodes CDR1 SGHKS and CDR2 YYEKEE (reference sequence). The full variable domain, its missing parts supplied by reference TRBV5-5 and TRBJ2-5, is DAGVTQSPTHLIKTRGQQVTLRCSPISGHKSVSWYQQVLGQGPQFIFQYYEKEERGRGNFPDRFSARQFPNYSSELNVNALLLGDSALYLCASSLGGGTEETQYFGPGTRLLVL.